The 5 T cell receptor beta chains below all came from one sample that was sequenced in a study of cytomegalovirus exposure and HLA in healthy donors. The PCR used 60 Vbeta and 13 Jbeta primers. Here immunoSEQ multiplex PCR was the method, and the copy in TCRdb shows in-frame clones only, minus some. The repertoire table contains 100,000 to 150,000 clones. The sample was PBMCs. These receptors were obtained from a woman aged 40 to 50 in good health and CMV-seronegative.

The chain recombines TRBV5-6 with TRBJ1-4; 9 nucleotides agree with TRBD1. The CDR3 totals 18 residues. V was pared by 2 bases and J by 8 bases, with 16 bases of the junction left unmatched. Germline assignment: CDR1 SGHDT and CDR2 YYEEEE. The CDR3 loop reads CASSLEGQGFSVKEKLFF. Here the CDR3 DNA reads TGTGCCAGCAGCTTAGAGGGACAGGGTTTTTCGGTCAAAGAAAAACTGTTTTTT.

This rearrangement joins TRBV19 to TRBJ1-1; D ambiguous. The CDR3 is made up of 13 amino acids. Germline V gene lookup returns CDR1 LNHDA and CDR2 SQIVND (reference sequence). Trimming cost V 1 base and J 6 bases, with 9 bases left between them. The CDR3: CASSIGTYAEAFF. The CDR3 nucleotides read TGTGCCAGTAGTATAGGGACTTACGCTGAAGCTTTCTTT.

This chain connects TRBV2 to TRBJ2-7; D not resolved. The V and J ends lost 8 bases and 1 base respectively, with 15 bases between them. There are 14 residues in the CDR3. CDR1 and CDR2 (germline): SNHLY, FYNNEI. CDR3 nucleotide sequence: TGTGCCAGCGCCCTTAGCCCCGGTTCCTACGAGCAGTACGTC. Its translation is CASALSPGSYEQYV.

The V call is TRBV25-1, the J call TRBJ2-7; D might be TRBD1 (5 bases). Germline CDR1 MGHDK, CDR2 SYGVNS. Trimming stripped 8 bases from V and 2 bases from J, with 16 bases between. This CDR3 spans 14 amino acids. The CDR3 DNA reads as TGTGCCAGCGGGGATCAGGGTGCTGCCTACGAGCAGTACTTC. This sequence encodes CASGDQGAAYEQYF.

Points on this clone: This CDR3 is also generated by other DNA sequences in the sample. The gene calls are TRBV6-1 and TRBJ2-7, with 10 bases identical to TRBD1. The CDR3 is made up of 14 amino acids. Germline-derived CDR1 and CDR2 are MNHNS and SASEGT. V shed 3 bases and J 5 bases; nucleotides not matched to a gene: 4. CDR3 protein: CASSDGTGVNEQYV. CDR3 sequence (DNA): TGTGCCAGCAGTGATGGGACAGGGGTCAACGAGCAGTACGTC.